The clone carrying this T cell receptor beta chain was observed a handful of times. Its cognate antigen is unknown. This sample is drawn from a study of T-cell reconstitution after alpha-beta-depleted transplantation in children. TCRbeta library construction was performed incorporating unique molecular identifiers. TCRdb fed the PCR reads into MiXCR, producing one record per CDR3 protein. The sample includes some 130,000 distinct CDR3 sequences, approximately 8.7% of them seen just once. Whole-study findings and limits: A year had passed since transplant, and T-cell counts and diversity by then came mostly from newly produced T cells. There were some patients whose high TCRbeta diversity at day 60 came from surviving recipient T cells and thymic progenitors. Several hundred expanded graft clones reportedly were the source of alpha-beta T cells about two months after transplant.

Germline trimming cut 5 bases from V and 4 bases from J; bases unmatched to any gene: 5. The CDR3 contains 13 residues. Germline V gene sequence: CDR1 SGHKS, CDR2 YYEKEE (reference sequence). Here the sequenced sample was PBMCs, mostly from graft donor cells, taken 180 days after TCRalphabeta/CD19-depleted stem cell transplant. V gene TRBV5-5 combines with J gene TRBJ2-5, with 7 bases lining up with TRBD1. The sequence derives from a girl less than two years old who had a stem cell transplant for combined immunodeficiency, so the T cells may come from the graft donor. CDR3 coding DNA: TGTGCCAGCAGACGGACAGGAGGAGAGACCCAGTACTTC. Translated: CASRRTGGETQYF. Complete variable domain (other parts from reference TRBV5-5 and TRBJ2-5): DAGVTQSPTHLIKTRGQQVTLRCSPISGHKSVSWYQQVLGQGPQFIFQYYEKEERGRGNFPDRFSARQFPNYSSELNVNALLLGDSALYLCASRRTGGETQYFGPGTRLLVL.